Below, 27 T cell receptor beta chains from the same sample are listed, as sequenced in a study of shared clonotypes between healthy human individuals. The method was immunoSEQ multiplex PCR; TCRdb's version includes in-frame clones alone and lacks a portion of them. The sample holds about 380,000 clones; 90% to 98% are singletons and the top ten take about 0.32%. Sequenced: memory CD8+ T cells sorted from blood. Subset here: CD45RO+ cells pooled with CCR7-negative TemRA cells. These receptors were obtained from a man between 25 and 39 years old in good health.

The chain carries TRBV10-3 and TRBJ1-1; weak D call: TRBD1 (5 bases). Trimming pared 6 bases from V and 1 base from J, leaving 9 bases between. This CDR3 has 13 residues. Germline CDR1 is ENHRY and CDR2 is SYGVKD. As DNA, the CDR3 is TGTGCCATCAGACAGACAGAGAACACTGAAGCTTTCTTT. This gives the protein CAIRQTENTEAFF.

V usage is TRBV6-6 and J usage is TRBJ2-7; 12 bases align to TRBD2. This CDR3 spans 14 amino acids. V gave up 7 bases and J gave up 6 bases; unmatched junction bases: 7. Germline V lookup: CDR1 MNHNY, CDR2 SVGAGI (reference sequence). The CDR3 DNA reads as TGTGCCAGCACCGCGGGACTAGCGGGCATCGAGCAGTACTTC. Its protein product is CASTAGLAGIEQYF.

This chain links TRBV6-5 with TRBJ1-1; tentative D call: TRBD1 (6 bases). Germline values: CDR1 MNHEY, CDR2 SVGAGI. The CDR3 loop spans 12 amino acids. Trimming cost V 8 bases and J 2 bases, with 9 bases left between them. CDR3 loop: CASGGTNTEAFF. CDR3 DNA sequence: TGTGCCAGCGGGGGGACAAACACTGAAGCTTTCTTT.

CDR3 sequence: CASSRGEQTIYF. Written as DNA, the CDR3 is TGTGCCAGCAGCCGCGGGGAACAAACCATATATTTT. This chain uses TRBV5-6 with TRBJ1-3; D not certain. With 4 bases removed from V and 10 bases from J, the gap between germline ends came to 12 bases. Germline lookup yields CDR1 SGHDT and CDR2 YYEEEE. CDR3 length: 12 residues.

The chain is built from TRBV10-1 and TRBJ2-7; D call uncertain. The V gene's germline CDR1 is WNHNN and CDR2 SYGVQD (reference sequence). The CDR3 runs 11 residues. V was trimmed by 6 bases and J by 4 bases, leaving 7 bases between them. CDR3 DNA sequence: TGCGCCAGCAGCAACGGTTACGAGCAGTACTTC. Amino acids: CASSNGYEQYF.

The V gene is TRBV7-2, the J gene TRBJ2-7; perhaps TRBD1 as D (5 bases). V lost 5 bases and J lost 0, with 17 bases in between. From germline, CDR1 is SGHTA and CDR2 FQGNSA. This CDR3 is 16 amino acids long. In nucleotides, the CDR3 is TGTGCCAGCAGCCAAGCTGTGACAGTTAACTCCTACGAGCAGTACTTC. Its protein is CASSQAVTVNSYEQYF.

The genes are TRBV29-1 and TRBJ2-5; D remains unclear. This CDR3 is built from 12 residues. Per the germline V gene, CDR1 is SQVTM and CDR2 is ANQGSEA. V lost 5 bases and J lost 2, with 9 bases in between. The CDR3 sequence: CSVSLGQETQYF. DNA of the CDR3: TGCAGCGTTTCCCTCGGGCAAGAGACCCAGTACTTC.

The chain employs TRBV18 and TRBJ2-3; D gene ambiguous. This CDR3 has 12 residues. Trimming took off 5 bases at V and 5 bases at J, with 8 bases between the two ends. In germline, CDR1 is KGHSH, CDR2 LQKENI. The CDR3 DNA reads as TGTGCCAGCTCAGTCCTGAGAGATACGCAGTATTTT. It is translated as CASSVLRDTQYF.

The rearrangement links TRBV5-4 to TRBJ1-2; D is ambiguous. V was pared by 3 bases and J by 0 bases, with 9 bases between. The CDR3 spans 14 residues. The germline CDR1 and CDR2 sequences are SGHNT and YYREEE (reference sequence). CDR3 DNA: TGTGCCAGCAGCTCCAGGTTAGCTAACTATGGCTACACCTTC. Protein product: CASSSRLANYGYTF.

This CDR3 reads CASRPTPSGQETQYF. The CDR3 nucleotides are TGTGCCAGCAGGCCGACCCCTAGCGGACAAGAGACCCAGTACTTC. The chain combines TRBV27 with TRBJ2-5; 7 bases line up with TRBD2. With 6 bases clipped from V and 2 bases from J, the junction kept 9 bases outside the gene matches. The CDR3 runs 15 residues. Germline-derived CDR1 and CDR2 are MNHEY and SMNVEV (reference sequence).

J is TRBJ1-1 and V is TRBV5-5; no definite D call. Per the germline V gene, CDR1 is SGHKS and CDR2 is YYEKEE (reference sequence). The V and J ends lost 3 bases and 1 base respectively, with 13 bases between them. CDR3 size: 15 residues. The CDR3 reads CASSSAIFSNTEAFF. CDR3 bases: TGTGCCAGCAGCTCCGCTATTTTTTCGAACACTGAAGCTTTCTTT.

For this clone: This sample includes further DNA sequences coding for the same CDR3. The genes are TRBV5-1 and TRBJ2-7, with 8 bases matching TRBD2. The CDR3 contains 14 residues. Germline lookup yields CDR1 SGHRS and CDR2 YFSETQ. With 1 base clipped from V and 0 bases from J, the junction kept 0 bases outside the gene matches. CDR3 DNA sequence: TGCGCCAGCAGCTTGAGCGGGAGCTCCTACGAGCAGTACTTC. Residues: CASSLSGSSYEQYF.

The genes are TRBV2 and TRBJ2-1, with D possibly being TRBD1 (5 bases). Between the trimmed V and J ends, which lost 8 bases and 6 bases, there was a span of 17 bases. This CDR3 spans 14 amino acids. CDR1 is SNHLY, CDR2 FYNNEI, per germline. The CDR3 protein is CASDRRRQTNEQFF. The CDR3 DNA is TGTGCCAGCGACCGTAGAAGACAGACCAATGAGCAGTTCTTC.

J is TRBJ2-7 and V is TRBV14; maybe TRBD1 (6 bases). This CDR3 is 14 amino acids long. Germline loops: CDR1 SGHDN, CDR2 FVKESK. The V end lost 4 bases, the J end lost 4 bases, and 14 bases lay between the germline ends. CDR3 protein: CASSLQGSPYEQYF. CDR3 nucleotide sequence: TGTGCCAGCAGCCTACAGGGATCCCCTTACGAGCAGTACTTC. Combining the CDR3 with reference TRBV14 and TRBJ2-7 gives the whole variable domain EAGVTQFPSHSVIEKGQTVTLRCDPISGHDNLYWYRRVMGKEIKFLLHFVKESKQDESGMPNNRFLAERTGGTYSTLKVQPAELEDSGVYFCASSLQGSPYEQYFGPGTRLTVT.

The chain recombines TRBV10-2 with TRBJ2-7; 13 bases are a match to TRBD2. CDR1 and CDR2 from the germline V gene are WSHSY and SAAADI. Trimming cost V 0 bases and J 2 bases; bases outside gene matches: 7. The CDR3 has 18 amino acids. DNA for the CDR3: TGCGCCAGCAGTGAGTCTGGACTAGCGGGAGATCGGGCCTACGAGCAGTACTTC. The encoded protein is CASSESGLAGDRAYEQYF.

The chain employs TRBV30 and TRBJ1-1; D not resolved. Trimming shortened V by 5 bases and J by 3 bases, and 13 bases separated the two germline ends. The CDR3 has 13 residues. Germline CDR1 is GTSNPN and CDR2 is SVGIG (reference sequence). The CDR3 DNA follows: TGTGCCTGGTGCTACAGCTTCTACACTGAAGCTTTCTTT. Amino acid sequence: CAWCYSFYTEAFF.

The chain uses TRBV30 and TRBJ2-2; 8 positions match TRBD2. V shed 0 bases and J 2 bases; nucleotides not matched to a gene: 8. This CDR3 is 17 amino acids long. Per the germline V gene, CDR1 is GTSNPN and CDR2 is SVGIG (reference sequence). CDR3 nucleotides: TGTGCCTGGAGTGTACGGAGACTAGCGCCCAACACCGGGGAGCTGTTTTTT. It codes for CAWSVRRLAPNTGELFF. The full variable domain, in which reference TRBV30 and TRBJ2-2 provide the parts outside the CDR3, is SQTIHQWPATLVQPVGSPLSLECTVEGTSNPNLYWYRQAAGRGLQLLFYSVGIGQISSEVPQNLSASRPQDRQFILSSKKLLLSDSGFYLCAWSVRRLAPNTGELFFGEGSRLTVL.

The chain employs TRBV12-5 and TRBJ2-3, with D possibly being TRBD2 (6 bases). This CDR3 is 13 amino acids long. Germline V lookup: CDR1 LGHNT, CDR2 FRNRAP. Trimming pared 4 bases from V and 4 bases from J, leaving 9 bases between. CDR3 coding DNA: TGTGCTAGTGGTTGGTCTAGCGCAGATACGCAGTATTTT. Translating it yields CASGWSSADTQYF. The full variable domain, in which reference TRBV12-5 and TRBJ2-3 provide the parts outside the CDR3, is DARVTQTPRHKVTEMGQEVTMRCQPILGHNTVFWYRQTMMQGLELLAYFRNRAPLDDSGMPKDRFSAEMPDATLATLKIQPSEPRDSAVYFCASGWSSADTQYFGPGTRLTVL.

V gene TRBV6-5 combines with J gene TRBJ1-1, with D possibly matching TRBD1 (6 bases). The germline gives CDR1 MNHEY, CDR2 SVGAGI. This CDR3 contains 12 residues. V dropped 6 bases and J dropped 5 bases, with 10 bases sitting between them. In nucleotides, the CDR3 is TGTGCCAGCAGCTCAGGGGTAACTGAAGCTTTCTTT. Translation gives CASSSGVTEAFF.

This clone appeared once. V usage is TRBV5-6 and J usage is TRBJ2-1; perhaps D is TRBD1 or TRBD2 (5 bases each). The CDR3 runs to 13 residues. V lost 6 bases and J 10 bases, leaving 17 bases between the germline ends. CDR1 is SGHDT and CDR2 is YYEEEE in the germline V gene. This CDR3 reads CASTGPPVREQFF. As DNA, the CDR3 is TGTGCCAGCACGGGACCCCCCGTCAGGGAGCAGTTCTTC.

This clone was seen only a few times. The sample contains more than one DNA sequence encoding this CDR3. The V and J genes are TRBV9 and TRBJ2-1; 12 bases map to TRBD2. V lost 0 bases and J lost 5; bases outside the gene matches: 0. CDR3 length equals 15 residues. Germline loops: CDR1 SGDLS, CDR2 YYNGEE. DNA for the CDR3: TGTGCCAGCAGCGTAGGGACTAGCGGGAACAATGAGCAGTTCTTC. Its translation: CASSVGTSGNNEQFF.

The rearrangement joins TRBV14 to TRBJ2-3; D not certain. V was shortened by 2 bases and J by 1 base, with 10 bases between the two germline ends. Germline V CDR1 and CDR2: SGHDN, FVKESK. This CDR3 comprises 15 residues. The CDR3 reads CASSQFRFRTDTQYF. Here the CDR3 DNA reads TGTGCCAGCAGCCAATTTCGGTTCCGCACAGATACGCAGTATTTT. The variable domain in full, completed from reference TRBV14 and TRBJ2-3, reads EAGVTQFPSHSVIEKGQTVTLRCDPISGHDNLYWYRRVMGKEIKFLLHFVKESKQDESGMPNNRFLAERTGGTYSTLKVQPAELEDSGVYFCASSQFRFRTDTQYFGPGTRLTVL.

V usage is TRBV25-1 and J usage is TRBJ1-2; the D is unclear. The CDR3 runs 13 residues. CDR1 is MGHDK and CDR2 is SYGVNS in the germline V gene. Trimming removed 1 base at V and 5 bases at J, with 8 bases between. The CDR3 DNA sequence: TGTGCCAGCAGTGAATTAAACACATATGGCTACACCTTC. Translation gives CASSELNTYGYTF.

V usage is TRBV5-8 and J usage is TRBJ2-5; 9 nucleotides match TRBD2. Germline CDR1 reads SGHTS; CDR2 reads YDEGEE. V dropped 3 bases and J dropped 3; count of bases not matched to a gene: 3. The CDR3 is made up of 14 amino acids. The CDR3 protein is CASSSRLAEETQYF. Here the CDR3 DNA reads TGTGCCAGCAGCTCGCGACTAGCGGAAGAGACCCAGTACTTC.

This rearrangement joins TRBV11-2 to TRBJ2-7, with D perhaps TRBD1 (9 bases). The CDR3 contains 18 residues. Germline values: CDR1 SGHAT, CDR2 FQNNGV. Trimming pared 5 bases from V and 2 bases from J, leaving 25 bases between. In DNA, the CDR3 is TGTGCCAGCAGCCCGCGACAGGGGGGGCGGGAGGAACCCTACGAGCAGTACTTC. Translation: CASSPRQGGREEPYEQYF.

This chain connects TRBV2 to TRBJ2-7; weak D call: TRBD2 (5 bases). The CDR3 loop spans 12 amino acids. V lost 7 bases, J lost 8 bases, and 15 bases lay in between. From germline, CDR1 is SNHLY and CDR2 FYNNEI. CDR3 protein: CASTLSGLKQYF. The DNA for the CDR3 is TGTGCCAGCACTCTATCGGGGTTGAAGCAGTACTTC.

This chain uses TRBV7-2 with TRBJ2-7; TRBD2 matches 14 bases. CDR1 is SGHTA and CDR2 is FQGNSA in the germline V gene. The CDR3 totals 16 residues. After removal of 5 bases from V and 7 bases from J, the junction contained 10 bases not matched to a gene. CDR3 region: CASSRSGLAGGQEQYF. The DNA for the CDR3 is TGTGCCAGCAGCCGGAGTGGACTAGCGGGAGGACAGGAGCAGTACTTC.